This TCR beta chain originates from a study of Ad26.COV2.S vaccination and SARS-CoV-2 variants. Study-wide background: Intramuscular Ad26.COV2.S doses were given once or twice, 56 days apart.

This CDR3 has 17 amino acids. V was clipped by 2 bases and J by 5 bases; unmatched bases: 10. CDR1 is SGHTA and CDR2 is FQGNSA in the germline V gene. TCRdb's table, derived via immunoSEQ multiplex PCR, lists solely in-frame clones and lacks some. The data hold 350,000 to 450,000 clones, with about 90% observed a single time. Treatment given: roughly 20 received Ad26.COV2.S at low or high dose, single or two shots; roughly 5 received placebo; per-sample allocation not given. At day 63 after the first vaccine or placebo injection, samples were drawn. Source: peripheral blood, taken in a trial of Ad26.COV2.S vaccine versus placebo. The chain is built from TRBV7-2 and TRBJ2-7; 12 bases line up with TRBD1. The receptor comes from a person between 18 and 65 years old who received the Ad26.COV2.S COVID-19 vaccine or a placebo. The CDR3 DNA follows: TGTGCCAGCAGCTTAAGGGACAGGGGGCGTCTTAGTGACGAGCAGTACTTC. This sequence encodes CASSLRDRGRLSDEQYF.